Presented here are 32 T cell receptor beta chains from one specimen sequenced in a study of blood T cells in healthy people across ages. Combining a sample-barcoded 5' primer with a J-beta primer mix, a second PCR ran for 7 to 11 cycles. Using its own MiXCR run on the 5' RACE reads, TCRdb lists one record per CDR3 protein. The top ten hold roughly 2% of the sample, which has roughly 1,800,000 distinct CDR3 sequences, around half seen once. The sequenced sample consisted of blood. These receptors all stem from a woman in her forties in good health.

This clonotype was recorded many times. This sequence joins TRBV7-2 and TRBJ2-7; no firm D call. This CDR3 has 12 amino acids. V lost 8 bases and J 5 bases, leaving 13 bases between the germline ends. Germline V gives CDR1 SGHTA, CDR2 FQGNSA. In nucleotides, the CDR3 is TGTGCCAGCGCCCTAAGGCAGAACGAGCAGTACTTC. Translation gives CASALRQNEQYF.

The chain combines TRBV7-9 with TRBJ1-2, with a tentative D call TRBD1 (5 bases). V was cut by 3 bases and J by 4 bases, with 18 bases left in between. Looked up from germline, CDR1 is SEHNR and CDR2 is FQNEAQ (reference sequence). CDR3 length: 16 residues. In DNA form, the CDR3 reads TGTGCCAGCAGCTTGAATGCGGGCAGGGAGTTCTATGGCTACACCTTC. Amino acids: CASSLNAGREFYGYTF. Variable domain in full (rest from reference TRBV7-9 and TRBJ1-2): DTGVSQNPRHKITKRGQNVTFRCDPISEHNRLYWYRQTLGQGPEFLTYFQNEAQLEKSRLLSDRFSAERPKGSFSTLEIQRTEQGDSAMYLCASSLNAGREFYGYTFGSGTRLTVV.

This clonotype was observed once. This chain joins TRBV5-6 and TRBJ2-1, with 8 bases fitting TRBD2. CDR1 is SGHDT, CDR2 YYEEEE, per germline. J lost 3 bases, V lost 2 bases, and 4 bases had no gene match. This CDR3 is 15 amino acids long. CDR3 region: CASSFRGGYYNEQFF. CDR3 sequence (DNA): TGTGCCAGCAGCTTTCGGGGGGGGTACTACAATGAGCAGTTCTTC.

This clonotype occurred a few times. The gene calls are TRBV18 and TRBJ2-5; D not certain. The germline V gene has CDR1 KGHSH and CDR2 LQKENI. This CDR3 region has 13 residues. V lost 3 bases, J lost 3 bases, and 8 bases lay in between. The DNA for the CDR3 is TGTGCCAGCTCACCTGGAATGGAAGAGACCCAGTACTTC. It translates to CASSPGMEETQYF.

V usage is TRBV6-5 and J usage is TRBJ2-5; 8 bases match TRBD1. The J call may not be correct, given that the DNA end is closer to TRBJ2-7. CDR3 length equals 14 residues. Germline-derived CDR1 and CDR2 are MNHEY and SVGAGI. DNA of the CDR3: TGTGCCAGCAGTTACCGGGGGACAGGCGGCGAGCAGTACTTC. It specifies CASSYRGTGGEQYF.

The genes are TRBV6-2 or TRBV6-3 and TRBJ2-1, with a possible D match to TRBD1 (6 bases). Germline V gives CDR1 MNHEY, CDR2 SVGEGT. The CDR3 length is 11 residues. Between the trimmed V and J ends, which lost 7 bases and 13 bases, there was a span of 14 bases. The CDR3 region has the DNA TGTGCCAGCAATCAACAGGGTGAACAGTTCTTC. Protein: CASNQQGEQFF.

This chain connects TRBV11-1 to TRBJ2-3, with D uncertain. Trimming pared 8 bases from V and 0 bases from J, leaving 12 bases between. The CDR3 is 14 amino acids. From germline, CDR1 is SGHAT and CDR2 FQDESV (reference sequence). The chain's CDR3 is CASSARFSTDTQYF. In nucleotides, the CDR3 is TGTGCCAGCTCCGCGCGGTTTAGCACAGATACGCAGTATTTT.

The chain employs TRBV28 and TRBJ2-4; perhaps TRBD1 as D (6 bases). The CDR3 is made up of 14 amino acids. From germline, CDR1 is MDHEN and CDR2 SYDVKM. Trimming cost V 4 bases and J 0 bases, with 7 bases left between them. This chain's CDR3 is CASSSDRAKNIQYF. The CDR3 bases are TGTGCCAGCAGTTCGGACAGAGCCAAAAACATTCAGTACTTC.

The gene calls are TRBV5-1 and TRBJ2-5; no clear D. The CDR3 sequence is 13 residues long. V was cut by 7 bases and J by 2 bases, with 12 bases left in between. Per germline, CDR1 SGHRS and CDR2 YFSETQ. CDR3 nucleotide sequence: TGCGCCAGCTGTTCTTCGTCTCAAGAGACCCAGTACTTC. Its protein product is CASCSSSQETQYF.

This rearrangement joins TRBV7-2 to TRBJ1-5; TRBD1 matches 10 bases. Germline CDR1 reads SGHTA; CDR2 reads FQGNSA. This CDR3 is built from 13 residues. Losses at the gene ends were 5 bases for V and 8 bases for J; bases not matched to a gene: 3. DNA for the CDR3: TGTGCCAGCAGCCGGGACAGGGGAGAGCCCCAGCATTTT. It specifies CASSRDRGEPQHF.

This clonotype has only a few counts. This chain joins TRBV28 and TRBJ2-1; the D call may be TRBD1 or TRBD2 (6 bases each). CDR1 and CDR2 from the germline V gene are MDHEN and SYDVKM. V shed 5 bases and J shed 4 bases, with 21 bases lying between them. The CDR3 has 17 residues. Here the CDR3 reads CASSPQRLGGRYNEQFF. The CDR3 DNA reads TGTGCCAGCAGTCCACAGAGGTTGGGGGGCCGTTACAATGAGCAGTTCTTC.

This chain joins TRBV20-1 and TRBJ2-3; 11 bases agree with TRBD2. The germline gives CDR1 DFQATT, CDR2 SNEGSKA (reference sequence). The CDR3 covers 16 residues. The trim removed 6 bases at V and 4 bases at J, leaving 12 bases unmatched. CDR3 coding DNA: TGCAGTGCCCCAGGGGTGACTAGCGGGGTTTCAGATACGCAGTATTTT. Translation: CSAPGVTSGVSDTQYF.

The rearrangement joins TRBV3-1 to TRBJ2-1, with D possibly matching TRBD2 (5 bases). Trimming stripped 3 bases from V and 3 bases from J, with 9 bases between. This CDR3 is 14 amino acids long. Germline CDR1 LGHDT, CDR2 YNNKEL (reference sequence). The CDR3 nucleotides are TGTGCCAGCAGCCAGTTCGGGGACTACAATGAGCAGTTCTTC. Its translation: CASSQFGDYNEQFF.

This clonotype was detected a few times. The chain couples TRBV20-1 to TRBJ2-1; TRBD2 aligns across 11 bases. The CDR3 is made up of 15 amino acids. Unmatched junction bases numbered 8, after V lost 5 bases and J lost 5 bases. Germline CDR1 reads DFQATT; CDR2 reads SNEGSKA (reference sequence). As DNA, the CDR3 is TGCAGTGCTTACGACCTAGCGGGGGGCCACAATGAGCAGTTCTTC. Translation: CSAYDLAGGHNEQFF.

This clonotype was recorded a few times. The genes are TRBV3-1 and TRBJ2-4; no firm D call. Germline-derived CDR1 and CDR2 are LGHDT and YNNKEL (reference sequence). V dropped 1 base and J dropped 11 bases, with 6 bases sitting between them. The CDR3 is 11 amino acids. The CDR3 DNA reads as TGTGCCAGCAGCCAAGGGGTGTTTCAGTACTTC. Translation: CASSQGVFQYF.

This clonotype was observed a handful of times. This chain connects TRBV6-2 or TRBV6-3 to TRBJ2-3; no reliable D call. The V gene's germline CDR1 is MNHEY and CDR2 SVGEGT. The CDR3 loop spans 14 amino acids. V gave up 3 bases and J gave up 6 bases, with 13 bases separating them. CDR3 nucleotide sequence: TGTGCCAGCAGTTATGTCACGAGTAAGGATACGCAGTATTTT. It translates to CASSYVTSKDTQYF.

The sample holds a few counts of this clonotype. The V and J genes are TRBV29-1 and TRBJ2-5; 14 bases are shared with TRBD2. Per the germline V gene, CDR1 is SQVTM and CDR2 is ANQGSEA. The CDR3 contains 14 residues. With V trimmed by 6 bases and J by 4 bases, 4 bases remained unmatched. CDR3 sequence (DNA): TGCAGCGTCGGACTAGCGGGGGGCGGAGAGACCCAGTACTTC. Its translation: CSVGLAGGGETQYF.

CDR3 DNA sequence: TGTGCCAGCAGCTTAGCCCAGGGAGGAGAGACCCAGTTCTTC. Its protein is CASSLAQGGETQFF. V is TRBV11-1 and J is TRBJ2-1; a possible D gene is TRBD2 (6 bases). Trimming pared 0 bases from V and 13 bases from J, leaving 16 bases between. The CDR3 is made up of 14 amino acids. Per the germline V gene, CDR1 is SGHAT and CDR2 is FQDESV (reference sequence). The full variable domain, completed using reference TRBV11-1 and TRBJ2-1, is EAEVAQSPRYKITEKSQAVAFWCDPISGHATLYWYRQILGQGPELLVQFQDESVVDDSQLPKDRFSAERLKGVDSTLKIQPAELGDSAMYLCASSLAQGGETQFFGPGTRLTVL.

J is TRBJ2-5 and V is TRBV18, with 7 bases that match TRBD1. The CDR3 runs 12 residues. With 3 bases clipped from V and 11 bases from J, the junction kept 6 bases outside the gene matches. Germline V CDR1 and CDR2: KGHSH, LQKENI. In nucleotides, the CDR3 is TGTGCCAGCTCACCTAACCAGGGGGAGCAGTACTTC. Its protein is CASSPNQGEQYF.

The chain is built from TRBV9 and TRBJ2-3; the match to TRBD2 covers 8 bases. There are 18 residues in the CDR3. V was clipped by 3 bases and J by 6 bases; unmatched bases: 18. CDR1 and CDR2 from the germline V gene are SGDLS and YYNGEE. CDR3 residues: CASSGHLASGGPLDTQYF. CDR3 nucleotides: TGTGCCAGCAGCGGTCACCTCGCCTCGGGGGGGCCTTTGGATACGCAGTATTTT.

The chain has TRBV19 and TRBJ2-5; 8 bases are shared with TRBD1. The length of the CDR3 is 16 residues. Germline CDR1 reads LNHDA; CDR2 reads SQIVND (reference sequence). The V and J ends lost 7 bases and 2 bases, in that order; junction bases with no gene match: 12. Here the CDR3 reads CASKGGQGRGQETQYF. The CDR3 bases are TGTGCCAGTAAGGGAGGACAGGGAAGAGGTCAAGAGACCCAGTACTTC.

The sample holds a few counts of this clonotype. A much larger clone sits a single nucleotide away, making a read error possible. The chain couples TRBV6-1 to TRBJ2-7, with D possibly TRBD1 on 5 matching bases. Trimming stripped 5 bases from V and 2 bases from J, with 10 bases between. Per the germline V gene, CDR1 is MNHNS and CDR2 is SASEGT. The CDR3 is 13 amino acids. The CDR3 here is CASSRSGTYEQYF. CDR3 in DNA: TGTGCCAGCAGTAGGTCAGGGACCTACGAGCAGTACTTC.

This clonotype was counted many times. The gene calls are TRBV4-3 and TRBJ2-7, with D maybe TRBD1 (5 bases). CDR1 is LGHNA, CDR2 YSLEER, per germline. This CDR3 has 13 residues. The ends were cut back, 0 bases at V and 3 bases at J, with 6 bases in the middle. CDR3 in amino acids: CASSQDRGYEQYF. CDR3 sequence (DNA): TGCGCCAGCAGCCAAGATAGGGGCTACGAGCAGTACTTC.

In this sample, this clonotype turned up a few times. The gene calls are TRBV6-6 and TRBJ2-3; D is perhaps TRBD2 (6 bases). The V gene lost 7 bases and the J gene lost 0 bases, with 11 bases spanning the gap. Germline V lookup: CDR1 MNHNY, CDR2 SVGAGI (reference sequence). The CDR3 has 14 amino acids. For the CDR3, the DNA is TGTGCCAGCACCGCGGGACCCAGCACAGATACGCAGTATTTT. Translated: CASTAGPSTDTQYF.

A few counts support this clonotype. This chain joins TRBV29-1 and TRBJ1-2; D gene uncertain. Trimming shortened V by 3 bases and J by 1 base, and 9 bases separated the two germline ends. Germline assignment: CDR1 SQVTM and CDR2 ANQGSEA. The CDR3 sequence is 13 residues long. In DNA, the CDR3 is TGCAGCGTTGATATTGAAAGTAACTATGGCTACACCTTC. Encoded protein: CSVDIESNYGYTF.

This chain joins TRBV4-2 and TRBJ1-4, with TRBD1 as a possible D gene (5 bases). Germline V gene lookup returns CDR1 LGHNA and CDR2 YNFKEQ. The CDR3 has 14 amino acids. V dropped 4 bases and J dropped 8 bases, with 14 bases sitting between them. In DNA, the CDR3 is TGTGCCAGCAGCCCCGGGAGGGGAGGGGAAAAACTGTTTTTT. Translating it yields CASSPGRGGEKLFF.

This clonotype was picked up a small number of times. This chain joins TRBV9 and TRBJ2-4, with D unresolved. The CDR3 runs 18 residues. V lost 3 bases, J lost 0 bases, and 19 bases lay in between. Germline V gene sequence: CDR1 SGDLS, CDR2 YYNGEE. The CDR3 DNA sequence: TGTGCCAGCAGCGCAAACCCCGAGGAACCAATAGCCAAAAACATTCAGTACTTC. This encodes CASSANPEEPIAKNIQYF. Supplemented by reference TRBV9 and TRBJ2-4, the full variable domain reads DSGVTQTPKHLITATGQRVTLRCSPRSGDLSVYWYQQSLDQGLQFLIQYYNGEERAKGNILERFSAQQFPDLHSELNLSSLELGDSALYFCASSANPEEPIAKNIQYFGAGTRLSVL.

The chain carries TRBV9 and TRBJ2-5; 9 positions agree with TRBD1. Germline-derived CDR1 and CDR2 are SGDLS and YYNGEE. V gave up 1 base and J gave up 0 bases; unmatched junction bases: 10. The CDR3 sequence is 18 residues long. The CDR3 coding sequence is TGTGCCAGCAGCGTAAGTTTAAGGACAGGGGCGTACCAAGAGACCCAGTACTTC. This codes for CASSVSLRTGAYQETQYF.

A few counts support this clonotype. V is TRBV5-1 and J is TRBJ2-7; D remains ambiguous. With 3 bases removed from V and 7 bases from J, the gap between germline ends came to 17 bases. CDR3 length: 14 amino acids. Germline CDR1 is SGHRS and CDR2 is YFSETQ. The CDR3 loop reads CASSYGPPAREQYF. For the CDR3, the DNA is TGCGCCAGCAGCTACGGACCCCCAGCGAGGGAGCAGTACTTC. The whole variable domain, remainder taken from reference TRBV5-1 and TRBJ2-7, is KAGVTQTPRYLIKTRGQQVTLSCSPISGHRSVSWYQQTPGQGLQFLFEYFSETQRNKGNFPGRFSGRQFSNSRSEMNVSTLELGDSALYLCASSYGPPAREQYFGPGTRLTVT.

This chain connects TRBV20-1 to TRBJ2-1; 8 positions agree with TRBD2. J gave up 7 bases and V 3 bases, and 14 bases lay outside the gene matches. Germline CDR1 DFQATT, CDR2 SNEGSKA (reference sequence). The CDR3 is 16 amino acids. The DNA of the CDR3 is TGCAGTGCTAGGCCCAGAGTACGGGGGGGCTGGAATGAGCAGTTCTTC. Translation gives CSARPRVRGGWNEQFF.

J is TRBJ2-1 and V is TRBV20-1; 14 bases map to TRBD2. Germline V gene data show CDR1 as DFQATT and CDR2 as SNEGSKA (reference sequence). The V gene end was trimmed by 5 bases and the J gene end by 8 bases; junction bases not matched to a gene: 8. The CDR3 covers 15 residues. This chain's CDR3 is CSAGSGTSGGYEQFF. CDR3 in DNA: TGCAGTGCTGGCAGTGGGACTAGCGGGGGCTATGAGCAGTTCTTC.

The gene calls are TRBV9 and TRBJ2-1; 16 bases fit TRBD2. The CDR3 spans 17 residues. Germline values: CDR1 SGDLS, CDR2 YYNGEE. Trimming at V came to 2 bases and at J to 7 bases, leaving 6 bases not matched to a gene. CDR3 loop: CASSVGTSGGARNEQFF. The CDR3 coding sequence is TGTGCCAGCAGCGTGGGGACTAGCGGGGGGGCCAGAAATGAGCAGTTCTTC.